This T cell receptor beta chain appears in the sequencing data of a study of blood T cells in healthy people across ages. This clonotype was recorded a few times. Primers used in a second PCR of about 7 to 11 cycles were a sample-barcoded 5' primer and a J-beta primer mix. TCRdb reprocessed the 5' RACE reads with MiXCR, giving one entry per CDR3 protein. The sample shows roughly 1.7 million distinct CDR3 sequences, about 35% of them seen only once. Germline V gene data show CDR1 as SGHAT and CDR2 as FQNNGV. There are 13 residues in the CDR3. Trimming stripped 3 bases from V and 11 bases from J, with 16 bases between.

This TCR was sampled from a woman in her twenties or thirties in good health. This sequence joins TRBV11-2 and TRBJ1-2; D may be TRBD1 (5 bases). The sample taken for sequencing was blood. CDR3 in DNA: TGTGCCAGCAGCTTGTCTCCCCGGGACGGATACACCTTC. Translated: CASSLSPRDGYTF.